The 9 T cell receptor beta chains below were found in one sample sequenced in a study of cytomegalovirus exposure and HLA in healthy donors. This PCR relied on a set of 60 Vbeta primers and 13 Jbeta primers. Sequenced by immunoSEQ multiplex PCR; TCRdb stores in-frame clones only, minus some. The sample records some 160,000 clones, around a tenth being singletons. The specimen sequenced was PBMCs. Every receptor here comes from a male donor in good health and CMV-seronegative.

This clone has only a few counts. This chain connects TRBV4-3 to TRBJ2-1; tentative D call: TRBD2 (5 bases). With 3 bases removed from V and 10 bases from J, the gap between germline ends came to 13 bases. This CDR3 contains 13 residues. Germline-derived CDR1 and CDR2 are LGHNA and YSLEER. The CDR3 nucleotides are TGCGCCAGCAGCCAGGGAGAGGTCGGCGAGCAGTTCTTC. The encoded protein is CASSQGEVGEQFF.

The rearrangement joins TRBV19 to TRBJ2-1; a possible D gene is TRBD2 (7 bases). There are 17 residues in the CDR3. Per germline, CDR1 LNHDA and CDR2 SQIVND (reference sequence). V shed 4 bases and J shed 1 base, with 17 bases lying between them. Here the CDR3 reads CASSRGGQGGSYNEQFF. The CDR3 DNA is TGTGCCAGTAGTAGGGGGGGCCAGGGAGGGTCCTACAATGAGCAGTTCTTC.

The chain employs TRBV19 and TRBJ1-2, with D maybe TRBD1 (5 bases). The CDR3 contains 14 residues. Per the germline V gene, CDR1 is LNHDA and CDR2 is SQIVND (reference sequence). V lost 6 bases and J 4 bases, leaving 15 bases between the germline ends. CDR3: CASRTIEGAYGYTF. The DNA of the CDR3 is TGTGCCAGTAGAACGATTGAAGGGGCCTATGGCTACACCTTC.

The chain joins TRBV7-6 to TRBJ1-3; weak D call: TRBD1 (5 bases). Trimming stripped 6 bases from V and 2 bases from J, with 5 bases between. Germline CDR1 SGHVS, CDR2 FNYEAQ. The CDR3 contains 12 residues. CDR3 protein: CASRGAGNTIYF. CDR3 bases: TGTGCCAGCAGAGGGGCTGGAAACACCATATATTTT.

Comment on this clone: The CDR3 carries no conserved terminal phenylalanine or tryptophan, so it likely arises from a read error. The chain couples TRBV10-3 to TRBJ1-1; 11 bases align to TRBD1. V dropped 0 bases and J dropped 4; count of bases not matched to a gene: 7. CDR1 and CDR2 from the germline V gene are ENHRY and SYGVKD. The CDR3 contains 17 residues. This chain's CDR3 is CAISESGQGAEGTEAFV. The CDR3 DNA reads TGTGCCATCAGTGAGTCTGGACAGGGGGCGGAGGGCACTGAAGCTTTCGTT.

The gene calls are TRBV6-1 and TRBJ1-4, with 11 bases that match TRBD1. This CDR3 comprises 15 residues. J was trimmed by 7 bases and V by 6 bases; bases with no gene match: 7. The germline gives CDR1 MNHNS, CDR2 SASEGT. The chain's CDR3 is CASRGPGTGGEKLFF. The CDR3, as DNA: TGTGCCAGCAGGGGCCCCGGGACAGGGGGTGAAAAACTGTTTTTT.

The chain joins TRBV6-1 to TRBJ1-2, with 9 bases aligning to TRBD1. Germline values: CDR1 MNHNS, CDR2 SASEGT. This CDR3 comprises 14 residues. The V and J ends lost 5 bases and 4 bases, in that order; junction bases with no gene match: 5. CDR3 coding DNA: TGTGCCAGCAGTCCCTTGGGACAGGGCTATGGCTACACCTTC. Residues: CASSPLGQGYGYTF.

This sequence joins TRBV19 and TRBJ1-2; 7 bases are shared with TRBD1. This CDR3 comprises 12 residues. Germline V gene lookup returns CDR1 LNHDA and CDR2 SQIVND (reference sequence). V shed 5 bases, J shed 5 bases, and the junction held 2 bases outside the gene matches. CDR3 loop: CASSLQGYGYTF. DNA of the CDR3: TGTGCCAGTAGTCTACAGGGGTATGGCTACACCTTC.

This clone was detected a few times. The chain uses TRBV25-1 and TRBJ2-3; 9 positions agree with TRBD2. With V trimmed by 5 bases and J by 3 bases, 9 bases remained unmatched. Germline CDR1 and CDR2: MGHDK and SYGVNS. The CDR3 contains 16 residues. CDR3 bases: TGTGCCAGCAGTTCCATTAGCGGGAGTAAAACAGATACGCAGTATTTT. Translation: CASSSISGSKTDTQYF. The full variable domain, rest sourced from reference TRBV25-1 and TRBJ2-3, is EADIYQTPRYLVIGTGKKITLECSQTMGHDKMYWYQQDPGMELHLIHYSYGVNSTEKGDLSSESTVSRIRTEHFPLTLESARPSHTSQYLCASSSISGSKTDTQYFGPGTRLTVL.